One sample yielded the 5 T cell receptor beta chains listed below, sequenced in a study of cytomegalovirus exposure and HLA in healthy donors. Both 60 Vbeta primers and 13 Jbeta primers went into the PCR. Some clones are missing from TCRdb's copy, which holds only in-frame ones; the method was immunoSEQ multiplex PCR. The sample carries 75,000 to 90,000 clones, about 79% recorded once. The sample taken for sequencing was PBMCs. The receptor source for this set is a male donor in good health and CMV-seropositive.

This chain links TRBV18 with TRBJ1-5; D perhaps matches TRBD1 (6 bases). In germline, CDR1 is KGHSH, CDR2 LQKENI. The germline V and J ends were trimmed by 2 bases and 5 bases, with 13 bases remaining between them. The CDR3 sequence is 15 residues long. The CDR3 spells CASSPSGGADQPQHF. CDR3 DNA sequence: TGTGCCAGCTCACCAAGCGGGGGCGCGGATCAGCCCCAGCATTTT.

The chain combines TRBV2 with TRBJ2-3, with TRBD1 matching over 9 bases. From germline, CDR1 is SNHLY and CDR2 FYNNEI. The trim removed 9 bases at V and 4 bases at J, leaving 8 bases unmatched. The length of the CDR3 is 14 residues. The chain's CDR3 is CASGTGRFADTQYF. The CDR3 nucleotides read TGTGCCAGTGGGACAGGGCGTTTTGCAGATACGCAGTATTTT.

CDR3 nucleotide sequence: TGTGCCAGCAAGGGGGGGATTTTGGGGGTCACTGAAGCTTTCTTT. It is translated as CASKGGILGVTEAFF. This rearrangement joins TRBV2 to TRBJ1-1, with D possibly matching TRBD1 (6 bases). Per the germline V gene, CDR1 is SNHLY and CDR2 is FYNNEI. Trimming removed 7 bases from V and 4 bases from J, with 19 bases in between. The CDR3 contains 15 residues.

The V gene is TRBV7-3, the J gene TRBJ2-4; D is possibly TRBD2 (7 bases). V was cut by 4 bases and J by 0 bases, with 13 bases left in between. CDR3 length: 16 residues. The germline V gene has CDR1 SGHTA and CDR2 FQGTGA. CDR3 protein: CASSSQGGAAKNIQYF. The CDR3 nucleotides read TGTGCCAGCAGCTCGCAAGGGGGGGCAGCCAAAAACATTCAGTACTTC.

The rearrangement links TRBV6-5 to TRBJ2-1, with D possibly matching TRBD2 (6 bases). Germline V gene data show CDR1 as MNHEY and CDR2 as SVGAGI. Trimming left V 5 bases short and J 12 bases short, with 17 bases between. The CDR3 contains 13 residues. CDR3 DNA: TGTGCCAGCAGTAGTCGATCGGGGGTGGGGCAGTTCTTC. Translating gives CASSSRSGVGQFF.